These 19 T cell receptor beta chains were sequenced from one sample in a study of blood T cell repertoires in COVID-19. Produced via immunoSEQ multiplex PCR; TCRdb's table is partial and in-frame only. The sample holds about 72,000 clones, around four fifths seen once. Sequenced: peripheral blood. Receptor source: a woman older than 75 with acute or convalescent COVID-19.

This chain connects TRBV14 to TRBJ2-3; D is unresolved. The CDR3 has 12 residues. Germline assignment: CDR1 SGHDN and CDR2 FVKESK. Deletions cut 1 base from V and 12 bases from J, with 11 bases between. CDR3 sequence reads: CASSQVGVLQYF. The CDR3 DNA reads as TGTGCCAGCAGCCAAGTCGGAGTTCTTCAGTATTTT.

This clone was recorded only once. The chain is built from TRBV29-1 and TRBJ1-1; D might be TRBD1 (5 bases). Trimming stripped 6 bases from V and 8 bases from J, with 13 bases between. CDR1 and CDR2 from the germline V gene are SQVTM and ANQGSEA. This CDR3 is 11 amino acids long. The chain's CDR3 is CSVGGNGEAFF. CDR3 nucleotides: TGCAGCGTCGGGGGGAATGGGGAAGCTTTCTTT.

This sequence joins TRBV3-1 (or the pseudogene TRBV3-2) and TRBJ2-3; 11 bases line up with TRBD2. Germline V lookup: CDR1 LGHDT, CDR2 YNNKEL (reference sequence). V dropped 1 base and J dropped 7; count of bases not matched to a gene: 16. The CDR3 contains 19 residues. The CDR3 sequence: CASSQGGTSGRRGQYTQYF. The CDR3 coding sequence is TGTGCCAGCAGCCAAGGTGGGACTAGCGGTCGGAGGGGGCAATATACGCAGTATTTT.

This chain joins TRBV2 and TRBJ2-1, with 8 positions matching TRBD1. The V segment lost 1 base and the J segment 14 bases; nucleotides outside the gene matches: 4. The CDR3 extends over 12 amino acids. Germline values: CDR1 SNHLY, CDR2 FYNNEI. DNA for the CDR3: TGTGCCAGCAGTGAAGGGACAGGGTTCGAGTTCTTC. It translates to CASSEGTGFEFF.

The V gene is TRBV25-1, the J gene TRBJ1-1; maybe TRBD1 (6 bases). The germline V and J ends were trimmed by 7 bases and 0 bases, with 18 bases remaining between them. The CDR3 runs to 16 residues. CDR1 is MGHDK, CDR2 SYGVNS, per germline. The CDR3 bases are TGTGCCAGCACCCCGGGGGGGGCCGACGTGAACACTGAAGCTTTCTTT. It specifies CASTPGGADVNTEAFF. Looking up the rest from reference TRBV25-1 and TRBJ1-1 gives the full variable domain: EADIYQTPRYLVIGTGKKITLECSQTMGHDKMYWYQQDPGMELHLIHYSYGVNSTEKGDLSSESTVSRIRTEHFPLTLESARPSHTSQYLCASTPGGADVNTEAFFGQGTRLTVV.

The chain recombines TRBV12-3 or TRBV12-4 with TRBJ1-1; 11 nucleotides agree with TRBD1. V dropped 6 bases and J dropped 10; count of bases not matched to a gene: 4. The CDR3 covers 12 residues. The CDR3 DNA sequence: TGTGCCAGCAGCCCCGGACAGGGGGCAGCTTTCTTT. Protein sequence: CASSPGQGAAFF.

The CDR3 here is CASSPPSSGQNTEAFF. In nucleotides, the CDR3 is TGTGCCAGCTCACCCCCCTCGTCTGGACAGAACACTGAAGCTTTCTTT. The chain has TRBV18 and TRBJ1-1; D possibly corresponds to TRBD1 (5 bases). From germline, CDR1 is KGHSH and CDR2 LQKENI. CDR3 length equals 16 residues. With 3 bases removed from V and 1 base from J, the gap between germline ends came to 15 bases.

Here the CDR3 DNA reads TGTGCCAGCAGCTTCCCAGCGGGGAGCCCAAAGGGCTACGAGCAGTACTTC. Translated, it gives CASSFPAGSPKGYEQYF. This chain links TRBV7-2 with TRBJ2-7, with 7 positions matching TRBD2. This CDR3 has 17 amino acids. V trimming: 3 bases; J trimming: 3 bases; junction bases outside the gene matches: 14. Germline V lookup: CDR1 SGHTA, CDR2 FQGNSA.

The gene calls are TRBV30 and TRBJ2-7; TRBD1 matches 7 bases. The CDR3 is 14 residues long. The ends lost 1 base at V and 2 bases at J; junction bases unmatched: 5. Germline loops: CDR1 GTSNPN, CDR2 SVGIG (reference sequence). The CDR3 DNA is TGTGCCTGGAGTGCCGGGGACAGAACCTACGAGCAGTACTTC. Its protein product is CAWSAGDRTYEQYF.

The CDR3 is CASGTQGSRLNTQYF. The CDR3, as DNA: TGTGCTAGTGGTACACAGGGTTCCCGTCTGAATACGCAGTATTTT. V gene TRBV12-5 combines with J gene TRBJ2-3; possibly TRBD1 for D (6 bases). Germline lookup yields CDR1 LGHNT and CDR2 FRNRAP. The CDR3 is 15 residues long. Trimming left V 5 bases short and J 7 bases short, with 19 bases between.

The chain links TRBV7-3 to TRBJ2-5, with 9 bases matching TRBD1. Unmatched junction bases numbered 6, after V lost 5 bases and J lost 5 bases. This CDR3 is 14 amino acids long. Germline CDR1 and CDR2: SGHTA and FQGTGA. The CDR3 coding sequence is TGTGCCAGCAGCCCGGGACAGGGTGTGGAGACCCAGTACTTC. Protein sequence: CASSPGQGVETQYF.

The DNA of the CDR3 is TGTGCCAGCAGCTTAGACACAGGGACCGGCCAGCCCCAGCATTTT. Translation: CASSLDTGTGQPQHF. The chain has TRBV11-2 and TRBJ1-5; tentative D call: TRBD1 (6 bases). This CDR3 has 15 amino acids. The germline gives CDR1 SGHAT, CDR2 FQNNGV. V was clipped by 0 bases and J by 7 bases, with 13 bases between them.

This sequence joins TRBV12-3 or TRBV12-4 and TRBJ1-1; D gene ambiguous. The CDR3 is 13 amino acids. V was shortened by 3 bases and J by 1 base, with 6 bases between the two germline ends. Here the CDR3 DNA reads TGTGCCAGCAGTTTGAAGCCGAACACTGAAGCTTTCTTT. It is translated as CASSLKPNTEAFF.

J is TRBJ2-4 and V is TRBV5-1, with 9 bases identical to TRBD1. V shed 4 bases and J 9 bases; nucleotides not matched to a gene: 5. The CDR3 is 13 amino acids. Germline CDR1 SGHRS, CDR2 YFSETQ. CDR3 region: CASSLGQGGIQYF. CDR3 bases: TGCGCCAGCAGCCTGGGACAGGGCGGCATTCAGTACTTC.

The chain combines TRBV7-8 with TRBJ1-2; tentative D call: TRBD1 (5 bases). Trimming pared 0 bases from V and 2 bases from J, leaving 13 bases between. The CDR3 has 16 amino acids. Germline assignment: CDR1 SGHVS and CDR2 FQNEAQ. In DNA form, the CDR3 reads TGTGCCAGCAGCTTAGCGGGAGGGGTAAACAACTATGGCTACACCTTC. Translated: CASSLAGGVNNYGYTF.

The chain joins TRBV6-6 to TRBJ1-5; 8 nucleotides align to TRBD1. The CDR3 extends over 16 amino acids. Per the germline V gene, CDR1 is MNHNY and CDR2 is SVGAGI (reference sequence). V dropped 4 bases and J dropped 1; count of bases not matched to a gene: 6. The CDR3 nucleotides are TGTGCCAGCAGTTCCCTTGACAGGGGAAGCAATCAGCCCCAGCATTTT. Translated, it gives CASSSLDRGSNQPQHF.

The V gene is TRBV21-1, the J gene TRBJ2-1; TRBD2, the D gene given by the table, was not confirmed from the DNA. TRBV21-1 is marked as a pseudogene. The CDR3 contains 14 residues. This chain's CDR3 is CASSSQRGGREQFF. In nucleotides, the CDR3 is TGTGCCAGCAGCTCCCAGCGGGGGGGCCGTGAGCAGTTCTTC.

This clone appeared a single time. The rearrangement uses TRBV6-5 and TRBJ1-6; possible D gene TRBD1, 6 bases. From germline, CDR1 is MNHEY and CDR2 SVGAGI. Deletions cut 4 bases from V and 9 bases from J, with 16 bases between. CDR3 length: 15 amino acids. The CDR3 protein is CASSSTTGRGSPLHF. CDR3 sequence (DNA): TGTGCCAGCAGTTCCACCACAGGGAGAGGTTCACCCCTCCACTTT.

The chain couples TRBV18 to TRBJ2-6; the D is unclear. With 0 bases removed from V and 0 bases from J, the gap between germline ends came to 6 bases. CDR1 and CDR2 (germline): KGHSH, LQKENI. The CDR3 runs to 16 residues. In DNA form, the CDR3 reads TGTGCCAGCTCACCACCGAACTTCTCTGGGGCCAACGTCCTGACTTTC. It specifies CASSPPNFSGANVLTF.